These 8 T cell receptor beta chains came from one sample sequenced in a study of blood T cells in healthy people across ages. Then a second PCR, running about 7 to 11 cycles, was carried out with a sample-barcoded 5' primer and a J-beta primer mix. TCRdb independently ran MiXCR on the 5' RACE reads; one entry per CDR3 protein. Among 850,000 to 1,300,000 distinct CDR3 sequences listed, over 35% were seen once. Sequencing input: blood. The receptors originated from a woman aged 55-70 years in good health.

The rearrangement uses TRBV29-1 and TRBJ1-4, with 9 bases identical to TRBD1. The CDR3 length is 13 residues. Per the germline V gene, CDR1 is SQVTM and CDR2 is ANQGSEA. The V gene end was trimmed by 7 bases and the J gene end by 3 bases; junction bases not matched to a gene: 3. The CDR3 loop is CSAQGASNEKLFF. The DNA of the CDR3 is TGCAGCGCACAGGGGGCTTCTAATGAAAAACTGTTTTTT.

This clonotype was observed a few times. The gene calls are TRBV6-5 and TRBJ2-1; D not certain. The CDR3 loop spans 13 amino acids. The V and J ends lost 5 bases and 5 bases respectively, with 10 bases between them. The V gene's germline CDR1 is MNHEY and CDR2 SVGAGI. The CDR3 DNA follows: TGTGCCAGCAGTGACGACCGGGACAATGAGCAGTTCTTC. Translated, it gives CASSDDRDNEQFF.

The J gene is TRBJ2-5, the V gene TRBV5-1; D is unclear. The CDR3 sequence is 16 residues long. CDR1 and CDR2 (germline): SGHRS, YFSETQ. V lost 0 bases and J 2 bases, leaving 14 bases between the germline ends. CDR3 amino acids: CASSLAGLATQETQYF. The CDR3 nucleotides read TGCGCCAGCAGCTTGGCCGGATTAGCCACTCAAGAGACCCAGTACTTC.

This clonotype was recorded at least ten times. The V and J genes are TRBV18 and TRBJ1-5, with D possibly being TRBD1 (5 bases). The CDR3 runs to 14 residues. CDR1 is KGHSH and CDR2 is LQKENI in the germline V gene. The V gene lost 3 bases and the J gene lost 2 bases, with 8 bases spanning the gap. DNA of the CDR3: TGTGCCAGCTCACCGGGGGGTGGCAATCAGCCCCAGCATTTT. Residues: CASSPGGGNQPQHF.

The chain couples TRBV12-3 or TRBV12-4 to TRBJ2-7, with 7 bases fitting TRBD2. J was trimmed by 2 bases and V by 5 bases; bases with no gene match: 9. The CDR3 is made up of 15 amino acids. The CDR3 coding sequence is TGTGCCAGCAGTCCCGCCACGGGAGGAGCCTACGAGCAGTACTTC. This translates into CASSPATGGAYEQYF.

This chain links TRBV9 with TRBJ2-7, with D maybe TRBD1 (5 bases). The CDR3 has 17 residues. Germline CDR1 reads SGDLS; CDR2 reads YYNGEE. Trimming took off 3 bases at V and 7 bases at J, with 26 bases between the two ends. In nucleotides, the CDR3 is TGTGCCAGCAGCGGCTGGGGCTTATCGGCGGATTACAATGAGCAGTACTTC. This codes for CASSGWGLSADYNEQYF.

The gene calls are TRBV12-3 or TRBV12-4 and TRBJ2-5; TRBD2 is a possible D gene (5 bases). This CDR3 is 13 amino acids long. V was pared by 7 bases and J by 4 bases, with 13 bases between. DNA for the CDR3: TGTGCCAGCATAACCAGGAGCGGAGAGACCCAGTACTTC. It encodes CASITRSGETQYF.

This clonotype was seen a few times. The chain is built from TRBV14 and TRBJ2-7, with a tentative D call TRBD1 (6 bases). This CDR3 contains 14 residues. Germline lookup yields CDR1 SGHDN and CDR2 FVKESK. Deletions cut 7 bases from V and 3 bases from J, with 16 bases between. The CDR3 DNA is TGTGCCAGCACAGGGGTTGTAGGTCACTACGAGCAGTACTTC. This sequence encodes CASTGVVGHYEQYF.